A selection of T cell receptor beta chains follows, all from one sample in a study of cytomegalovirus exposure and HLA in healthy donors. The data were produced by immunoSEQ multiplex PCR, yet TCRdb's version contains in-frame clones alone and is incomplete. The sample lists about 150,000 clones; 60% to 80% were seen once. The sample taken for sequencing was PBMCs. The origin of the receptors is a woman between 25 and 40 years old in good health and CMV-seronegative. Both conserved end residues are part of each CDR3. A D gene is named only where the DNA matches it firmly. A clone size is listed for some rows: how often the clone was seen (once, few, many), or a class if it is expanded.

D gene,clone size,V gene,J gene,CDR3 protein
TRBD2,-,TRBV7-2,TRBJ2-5,CASSAGTSGGETQYF
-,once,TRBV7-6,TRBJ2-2,CASSLGGTAKGELFF
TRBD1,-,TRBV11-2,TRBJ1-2,CASSRGWDLRQGLNYGYTF
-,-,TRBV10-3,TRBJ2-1,CAISRQGLTYNEQFF
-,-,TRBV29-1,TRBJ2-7,CSVKEGVYEQYF
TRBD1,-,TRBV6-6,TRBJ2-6,CASSYEGATGANVLTF
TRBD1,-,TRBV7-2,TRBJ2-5,CASSLALRGRETQYF
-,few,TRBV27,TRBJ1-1,CASSQGLNEAFF
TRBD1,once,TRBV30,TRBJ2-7,CAWSARQGEQYF
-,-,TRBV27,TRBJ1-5,CASSLGAENQPQHF
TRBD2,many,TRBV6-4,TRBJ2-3,CASSESAGGTDTQYF
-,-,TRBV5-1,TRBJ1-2,CASSLGRVNYGYTF
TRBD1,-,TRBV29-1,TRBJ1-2,CSVENRGHYGYTF
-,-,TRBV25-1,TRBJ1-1,CASSELSAEAFF
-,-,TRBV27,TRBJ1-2,CASSLNRAPANYGYTF
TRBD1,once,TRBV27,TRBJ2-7,CASSLGDREGYEQYF
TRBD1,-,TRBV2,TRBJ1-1,CATIDRGRWNTEAFF
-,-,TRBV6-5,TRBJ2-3,CASSARVSRTDTQYF
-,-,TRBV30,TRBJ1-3,CAWSANTGFIGNTIYF
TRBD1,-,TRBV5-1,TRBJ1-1,CASSLVGGMNTEAFF
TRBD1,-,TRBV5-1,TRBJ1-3,CASSLGTGGNTIYF
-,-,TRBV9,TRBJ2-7,CASSLRDTEVYEQYF
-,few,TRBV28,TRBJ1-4,CASSLTSGAGWSNEKLFF
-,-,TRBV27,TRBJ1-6,CTARQVVNSPLHF
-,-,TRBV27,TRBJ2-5,CASSLGLGRQETQYF
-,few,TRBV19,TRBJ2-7,CASRYRGLGEQYF
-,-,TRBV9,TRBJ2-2,CASSGGVGRDTGELFF
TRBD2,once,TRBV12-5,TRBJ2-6,CASGAGVGANVLTF
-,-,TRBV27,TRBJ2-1,CASSPPRGLGPYNEQFF
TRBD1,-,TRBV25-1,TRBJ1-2,CASSEYGTGGNGYTF
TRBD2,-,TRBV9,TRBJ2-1,CASSVGGRERGGNEQFF
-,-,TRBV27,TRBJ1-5,CASSFDRLTQPQHF
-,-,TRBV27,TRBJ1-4,CASSLSGRANEKLFF
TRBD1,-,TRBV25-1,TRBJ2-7,CASSDARGLYEQYF
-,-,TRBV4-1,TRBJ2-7,CASTPGVGASYEQYF
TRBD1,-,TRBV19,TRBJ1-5,CASKGAATYQPQHF
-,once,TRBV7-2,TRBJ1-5,CASSFQAGPDQPQHF
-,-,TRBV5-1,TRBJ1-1,CASSLAPGMNTEAFF
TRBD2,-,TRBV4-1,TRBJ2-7,CASSQEGGAYEQYF
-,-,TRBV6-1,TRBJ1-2,CASRPGQGANYGYTF
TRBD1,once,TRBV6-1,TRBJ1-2,CASILDPGGTYGYTF